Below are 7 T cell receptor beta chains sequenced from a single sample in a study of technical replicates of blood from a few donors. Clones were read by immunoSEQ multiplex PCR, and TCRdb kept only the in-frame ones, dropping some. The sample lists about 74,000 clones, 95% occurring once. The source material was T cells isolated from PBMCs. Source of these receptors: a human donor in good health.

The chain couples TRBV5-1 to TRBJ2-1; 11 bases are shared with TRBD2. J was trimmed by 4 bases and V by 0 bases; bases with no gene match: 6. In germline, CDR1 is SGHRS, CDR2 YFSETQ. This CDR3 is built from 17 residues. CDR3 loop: CASSLVASGGSYNEQFF. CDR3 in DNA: TGCGCCAGCAGCTTGGTCGCTAGCGGGGGGTCTTACAATGAGCAGTTCTTC.

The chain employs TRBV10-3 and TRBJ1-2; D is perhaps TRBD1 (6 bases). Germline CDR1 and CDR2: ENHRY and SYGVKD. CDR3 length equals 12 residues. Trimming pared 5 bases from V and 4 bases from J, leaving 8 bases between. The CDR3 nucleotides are TGTGCCATCAGTCACAGGGCCTATGGCTACACCTTC. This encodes CAISHRAYGYTF.

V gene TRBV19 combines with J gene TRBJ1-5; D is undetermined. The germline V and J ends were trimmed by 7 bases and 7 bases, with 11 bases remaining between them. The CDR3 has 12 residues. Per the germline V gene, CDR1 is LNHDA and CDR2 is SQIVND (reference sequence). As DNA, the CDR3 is TGTGCCAGTAAACGGGGATCCCAGCCCCAGCATTTT. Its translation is CASKRGSQPQHF.

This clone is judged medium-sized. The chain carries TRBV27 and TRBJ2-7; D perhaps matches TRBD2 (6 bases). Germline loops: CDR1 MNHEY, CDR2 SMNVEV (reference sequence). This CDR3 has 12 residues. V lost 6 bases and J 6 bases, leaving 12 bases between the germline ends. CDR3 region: CASRTGAFEQYF. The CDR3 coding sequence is TGTGCCAGCAGGACGGGAGCATTCGAGCAGTACTTC.

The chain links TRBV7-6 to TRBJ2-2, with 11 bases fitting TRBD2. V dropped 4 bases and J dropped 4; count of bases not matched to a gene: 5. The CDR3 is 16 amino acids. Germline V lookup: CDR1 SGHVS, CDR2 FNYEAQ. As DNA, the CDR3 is TGTGCCAGCAGCTCGACTAGCGGGGCCCCCACCGGGGAGCTGTTTTTT. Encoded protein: CASSSTSGAPTGELFF.

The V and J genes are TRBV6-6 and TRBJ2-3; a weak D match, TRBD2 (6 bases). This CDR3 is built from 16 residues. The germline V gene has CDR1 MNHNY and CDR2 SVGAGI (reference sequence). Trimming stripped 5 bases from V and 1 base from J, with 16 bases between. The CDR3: CASSRQLASRTDTQYF. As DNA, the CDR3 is TGTGCCAGCAGTCGCCAACTAGCATCGCGCACAGATACGCAGTATTTT.

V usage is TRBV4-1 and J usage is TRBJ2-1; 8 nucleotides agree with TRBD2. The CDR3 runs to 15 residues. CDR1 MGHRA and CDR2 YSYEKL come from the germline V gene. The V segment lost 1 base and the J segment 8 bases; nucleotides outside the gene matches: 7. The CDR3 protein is CASSQGGTRPYEQFF. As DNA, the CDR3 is TGCGCCAGCAGCCAAGGGGGGACTAGACCATATGAGCAGTTCTTC.